The source of this TCR beta chain is a study of T-cell memory formation after mild COVID-19. Regarding the study as a whole: A second wave expanding day 15 to 37 was CD4+-biased; contracting clones were balanced. Cross-reactive memory appears to have joined, as suggested by some responding clones showing up in pre-infection memory.

To note about this clonotype: Antigen: not known.

TCRdb called the 5' RACE reads again in MiXCR, with one record for every CDR3 protein. The sample consists of under 300,000 distinct CDR3 sequences, around 8% of them appearing once. Per the germline V gene, CDR1 is KGHDR and CDR2 is SFDVKD. The junction had 2 bases not matched to a gene; V was cut back by 3 bases and J by 1 base. The CDR3 runs 15 residues. Sequencing was performed on PBMCs or a T cell subset sorted from them (not recorded which). The chain joins TRBV24-1 to TRBJ2-5; 9 bases agree with TRBD2. The origin of this receptor is a young man who had mild COVID-19 (a few samples of this study predate the infection). Cell type and time point are not known. The CDR3 reads CATSDPTSGQETQYF. As DNA, the CDR3 is TGTGCCACCAGTGATCCGACTAGCGGCCAAGAGACCCAGTACTTC.